The entry below describes one T cell receptor beta chain. The antigen is unknown. As it was prepared, the TCRbeta library received unique molecular identifiers. TCRdb independently ran MiXCR on the PCR reads; one entry per CDR3 protein. The sample gives some 440,000 distinct CDR3 sequences, roughly 17% of which show up once; roughly 29% is in the top ten. The data derive from a study of T-cell reconstitution after alpha-beta-depleted transplantation in children. Whole-study results and caveats: The authors attributed T-cell counts and diversity one year after transplant mostly to newly produced T cells. Alpha-beta T cells present about two months after transplant were reported to originate from several hundred expanded graft clones.

This CDR3 spans 15 amino acids. Trimming left V 5 bases short and J 6 bases short, with 17 bases between. From germline, CDR1 is SGHTA and CDR2 FQGNSA. This clonotype was sampled from a boy younger than two who had a stem cell transplant for Wiskott-Aldrich syndrome, so the T cells may come from the graft donor. V is TRBV7-2 and J is TRBJ2-1; TRBD1 might be the D (6 bases). Sequenced material: PBMCs, mostly from graft donor cells, taken 360 days after TCRalphabeta/CD19-depleted stem cell transplant. CDR3 in DNA: TGTGCCAGCAGCAAAGGGGGTAGTTCATTCAATGAGCAGTTCTTC. It yields the protein CASSKGGSSFNEQFF.